What follows describes a single T cell receptor (beta chain). Antigen: not known. Time point indicated: pretreatment peripheral blood. This CDR3 is built from 15 residues. The trim removed 4 bases at V and 6 bases at J, leaving 6 bases unmatched. Germline lookup yields CDR1 SGHNT and CDR2 YYREEE (reference sequence). These data originate in a study of PD-L1 blockade in urothelial cancer. Study summary: Male sex and bladder-origin urothelial cancer were recorded for about 85% of the roughly 30 patients.

Profiling relied on immunoSEQ multiplex PCR, and the TCRdb table lists in-frame clones only, not all of them. The sample lists 40,000 to 60,000 clones; 79% were seen once. Study conclusions and caveats: Larger 3-week expansion of tumor-associated blood clones was seen in durable-benefit patients.

The sequenced sample was PBMCs, obtained around atezolizumab (anti-PD-L1) treatment. This sequence joins TRBV5-4 and TRBJ2-2; TRBD1 matches 10 bases. The TCR originated in a man between 65 and 85 years old with urothelial cancer. The CDR3 is CASSLVGQGAGELFF. As DNA, the CDR3 is TGTGCCAGCAGCCTCGTCGGACAGGGGGCCGGGGAGCTGTTTTTT.